The 32 T cell receptor beta chains presented below share a single source sample, sequenced in a study of blood T cell repertoires in COVID-19. The protocol was immunoSEQ multiplex PCR, while the TCRdb copy is restricted to in-frame clones and leaves out a portion. The sample has 35,000 to 45,000 clones, 79% seen once. Sequencing was done on a sample of peripheral blood. The receptors were gathered from a man between 70 and 80 years old with acute or convalescent COVID-19.

This chain uses TRBV24-1 with TRBJ2-1, with 7 bases lining up with TRBD1. The V and J ends lost 7 bases and 0 bases, in that order; junction bases with no gene match: 2. The CDR3 length is 14 residues. CDR1 is KGHDR, CDR2 SFDVKD, per germline. The CDR3 DNA sequence: TGTGCCACCAGGGGACAGAGCTCCTACAATGAGCAGTTCTTC. Translating gives CATRGQSSYNEQFF.

The chain uses TRBV6-5 and TRBJ2-5; TRBD1 matches 7 bases. Germline loops: CDR1 MNHEY, CDR2 SVGAGI. J gave up 4 bases and V 6 bases, and 11 bases lay outside the gene matches. The CDR3 runs to 15 residues. The CDR3 DNA reads as TGTGCCAGCAGGTTGGACAGGCCTCAGGTAGAGACCCAGTACTTC. Protein product: CASRLDRPQVETQYF.

The chain recombines TRBV11-3 with TRBJ1-1, with a tentative D call TRBD1 (5 bases). The CDR3 is 14 residues long. Per germline, CDR1 SGHNT and CDR2 YENEEA. V was pared by 5 bases and J by 0 bases, with 10 bases between. The CDR3 reads CASSLQGMNTEAFF. CDR3 sequence (DNA): TGTGCCAGCAGCCTCCAGGGTATGAACACTGAAGCTTTCTTT. The variable domain in full, with the rest retrieved from reference TRBV11-3 and TRBJ1-1, is EAGVVQSPRYKIIEKKQPVAFWCNPISGHNTLYWYLQNLGQGPELLIRYENEEAVDDSQLPKDRFSAERLKGVDSTLKIQPAELGDSAVYLCASSLQGMNTEAFFGQGTRLTVV.

This sequence joins TRBV15 and TRBJ2-7; tentative D call: TRBD1 (5 bases). Germline V lookup: CDR1 LNHNV, CDR2 YYDKDF (reference sequence). This CDR3 has 13 residues. V shed 2 bases and J shed 3 bases, with 8 bases lying between them. The CDR3: CATSRQGNYEQYF. The DNA of the CDR3 is TGTGCCACCAGCAGACAGGGAAACTACGAGCAGTACTTC.

The chain employs TRBV7-9 and TRBJ2-1; 7 bases are shared with TRBD1. Germline lookup yields CDR1 SEHNR and CDR2 FQNEAQ (reference sequence). This CDR3 is 19 amino acids long. V was pared by 1 base and J by 8 bases, with 20 bases of the junction left unmatched. CDR3 amino acids: CASSLVPTRQGVLSHEQFF. Here the CDR3 DNA reads TGTGCCAGCAGCTTAGTCCCCACTAGACAGGGCGTCTTATCCCATGAGCAGTTCTTC.

Only a few counts were recorded for this clone. The rearrangement joins TRBV19 to TRBJ2-3; 7 bases map to TRBD2. The germline V gene encodes CDR1 LNHDA and CDR2 SQIVND (reference sequence). The V segment lost 5 bases and the J segment 0 bases; nucleotides outside the gene matches: 8. The CDR3 is 16 residues long. CDR3 residues: CASSPRDYSSTDTQYF. CDR3 coding DNA: TGTGCCAGTAGTCCACGGGACTACTCTAGCACAGATACGCAGTATTTT. The entire variable domain, with the rest obtained from reference TRBV19 and TRBJ2-3, is as follows: DGGITQSPKYLFRKEGQNVTLSCEQNLNHDAMYWYRQDPGQGLRLIYYSQIVNDFQKGDIAEGYSVSREKKESFPLTVTSAQKNPTAFYLCASSPRDYSSTDTQYFGPGTRLTVL.

V is TRBV5-6 and J is TRBJ2-3, with a possible D match to TRBD2 (6 bases). Germline CDR1 SGHDT, CDR2 YYEEEE. This CDR3 region has 16 residues. V was shortened by 3 bases and J by 2 bases, with 16 bases between the two germline ends. The CDR3 spells CASSYRTIPATDTQYF. DNA of the CDR3: TGTGCCAGCAGCTATAGGACTATCCCCGCCACAGATACGCAGTATTTT.

V and J are TRBV5-1 and TRBJ1-1; D is unclear. V was clipped by 3 bases and J by 2 bases, with 20 bases between them. The CDR3 consists of 17 residues. Germline loops: CDR1 SGHRS, CDR2 YFSETQ. CDR3 loop: CASSSPLPTTSNTEAFF. The DNA for the CDR3 is TGCGCCAGCAGCTCCCCCCTCCCCACGACATCTAACACTGAAGCTTTCTTT.

The rearrangement links TRBV4-2 to TRBJ1-4; 7 bases fit TRBD1. This CDR3 contains 16 residues. Germline V CDR1 and CDR2: LGHNA, YNFKEQ. Trimming removed 1 base from V and 8 bases from J; junction bases left unmatched: 10. CDR3 DNA: TGTGCCAGCAGCCAAGGAGGGGGCAGGGACGGAGAAAAACTGTTTTTT. Protein product: CASSQGGGRDGEKLFF.

J is TRBJ2-7 and V is TRBV7-8; the D is unclear. Germline loops: CDR1 SGHVS, CDR2 FQNEAQ. The CDR3 is made up of 13 amino acids. V lost 5 bases, J lost 2 bases, and 10 bases lay in between. The CDR3 is CASSVNGPYEQYF. In DNA form, the CDR3 reads TGTGCCAGCAGCGTGAATGGGCCCTACGAGCAGTACTTC.

J is TRBJ2-1 and V is TRBV19; TRBD2 agrees at 10 bases. The CDR3 covers 16 residues. In germline, CDR1 is LNHDA, CDR2 SQIVND (reference sequence). V was pared by 7 bases and J by 8 bases, with 14 bases of the junction left unmatched. The CDR3 DNA reads as TGTGCCAGTAAGGCAGCCACTAGCGGGAAAAGTTATGAGCAGTTCTTC. Protein sequence: CASKAATSGKSYEQFF.

This rearrangement joins TRBV27 to TRBJ1-1, with a weak D call TRBD1 (5 bases). The V gene's germline CDR1 is MNHEY and CDR2 SMNVEV (reference sequence). V was clipped by 5 bases and J by 1 base, with 17 bases between them. This CDR3 has 16 residues. The CDR3 loop is CASSGGTQLGNTEAFF. The CDR3 bases are TGTGCCAGCAGTGGCGGGACTCAACTAGGGAACACTGAAGCTTTCTTT.

The chain recombines TRBV29-1 with TRBJ1-4; 8 bases agree with TRBD1. The V gene end was trimmed by 7 bases and the J gene end by 10 bases; junction bases not matched to a gene: 11. The germline V gene encodes CDR1 SQVTM and CDR2 ANQGSEA. CDR3 length: 13 amino acids. CDR3 nucleotide sequence: TGCAGCGGGTCTGGACAGGGTGAGGGAAAACTGTTTTTT. This translates into CSGSGQGEGKLFF.

The chain combines TRBV2 with TRBJ2-7; tentative D call: TRBD2 (5 bases). V lost 4 bases to trimming and J lost 3 bases, with 7 bases between them. Germline lookup yields CDR1 SNHLY and CDR2 FYNNEI. There are 12 residues in the CDR3. CDR3 protein: CASSAEGYEQYF. The CDR3 DNA sequence: TGTGCCAGCAGTGCTGAGGGCTACGAGCAGTACTTC.

The sample holds a few counts of this clone. CDR3 DNA: TGTGCCAGCAGCTTAGTGCGGGATTCACCCCTCCACTTT. Encoded protein: CASSLVRDSPLHF. The V call is TRBV7-2, the J call TRBJ1-6, with D uncertain. This CDR3 is 13 amino acids long. CDR1 is SGHTA, CDR2 FQGNSA, per germline. The V and J ends lost 1 base and 8 bases respectively, with 6 bases between them.

The V and J genes are TRBV4-1 and TRBJ2-2; 9 nucleotides agree with TRBD1. Trimming at V came to 9 bases and at J to 0 bases, leaving 14 bases not matched to a gene. This CDR3 is 18 amino acids long. Germline V gene data show CDR1 as MGHRA and CDR2 as YSYEKL. The CDR3 loop is CASTPGQGEISNTGELFF. Written as DNA, the CDR3 is TGCGCCAGTACTCCGGGACAGGGAGAAATCTCGAACACCGGGGAGCTGTTTTTT.

The J gene is TRBJ2-6, the V gene TRBV11-1, with D maybe TRBD2 (7 bases). CDR3 length equals 15 residues. Germline values: CDR1 SGHAT, CDR2 FQDESV (reference sequence). Trimming removed 11 bases from V and 0 bases from J, with 14 bases in between. CDR3 sequence: CAEEGGDSGANVLTF. The CDR3 DNA follows: TGTGCCGAAGAGGGGGGGGACTCTGGGGCCAACGTCCTGACTTTC.

This clone was seen once. The rearrangement uses TRBV10-3 and TRBJ2-7; 11 nucleotides align to TRBD2. The CDR3 is 14 residues long. Germline CDR1 reads ENHRY; CDR2 reads SYGVKD. Germline trimming cut 8 bases from V and 3 bases from J; bases unmatched to any gene: 6. The CDR3 nucleotides read TGTGCCATCGGCTCCGGGACTAGCGGCTACGAGCAGTACTTC. It codes for CAIGSGTSGYEQYF.

The V and J genes are TRBV7-3 and TRBJ1-1, with D maybe TRBD1 (6 bases). The V gene's germline CDR1 is SGHTA and CDR2 FQGTGA. CDR3 length: 15 amino acids. Trimming stripped 3 bases from V and 3 bases from J, with 14 bases between. The CDR3 is CASSLEQGEYTEAFF. CDR3 sequence (DNA): TGTGCCAGCAGCTTGGAACAGGGAGAATACACTGAAGCTTTCTTT.

The CDR3 protein is CAIRTGESNEQFF. The DNA of the CDR3 is TGTGCCATCAGGACAGGGGAGAGCAATGAGCAGTTCTTC. The J gene is TRBJ2-1, the V gene TRBV10-3; 8 positions match TRBD1. The CDR3 covers 13 residues. With V trimmed by 6 bases and J by 6 bases, 4 bases remained unmatched. CDR1 and CDR2 (germline): ENHRY, SYGVKD.

This chain joins TRBV5-4 and TRBJ1-1; tentative D call: TRBD1 (6 bases). Between the trimmed V and J ends, which lost 0 bases and 5 bases, there was a span of 11 bases. In germline, CDR1 is SGHNT, CDR2 YYREEE (reference sequence). The CDR3 sequence is 14 residues long. In DNA, the CDR3 is TGTGCCAGCAGCTTGGAGAGGGACATTACTGAAGCTTTCTTT. Encoded protein: CASSLERDITEAFF.

This chain links TRBV2 with TRBJ1-4, with TRBD1 as a possible D gene (5 bases). Germline CDR1 is SNHLY and CDR2 is FYNNEI. The CDR3 extends over 12 amino acids. Trimming removed 11 bases from V and 8 bases from J, with 15 bases in between. In nucleotides, the CDR3 is TGTGCCGGCAAAGGGGTAGAGGAAAAACTGTTTTTT. It encodes CAGKGVEEKLFF.

This clone showed up just once. The V and J genes are TRBV4-2 and TRBJ2-1, with 8 bases lining up with TRBD2. CDR1 is LGHNA, CDR2 YNFKEQ, per germline. This CDR3 spans 16 amino acids. After removal of 4 bases from V and 7 bases from J, the junction contained 12 bases not matched to a gene. CDR3 bases: TGTGCCAGCAGCCTCGACCCGAGCGGGAGTTCAAATGAGCAGTTCTTC. Translated, it gives CASSLDPSGSSNEQFF.

V is TRBV7-6 and J is TRBJ1-1; 7 positions match TRBD1. V lost 0 bases and J lost 1; bases outside the gene matches: 2. CDR1 is SGHVS, CDR2 FNYEAQ, per germline. The CDR3 loop spans 15 amino acids. This chain's CDR3 is CASSLAYRGNTEAFF. In nucleotides, the CDR3 is TGTGCCAGCAGCTTAGCGTACAGGGGGAACACTGAAGCTTTCTTT.

The J gene is TRBJ1-6, the V gene TRBV7-9; TRBD1 is a possible D gene (6 bases). Germline CDR1 and CDR2: SEHNR and FQNEAQ (reference sequence). V lost 5 bases, J lost 4 bases, and 12 bases lay in between. There are 15 residues in the CDR3. The CDR3 sequence: CASSPGGHYNSPLHF. The CDR3 coding sequence is TGTGCCAGCAGCCCTGGGGGACATTATAATTCACCCCTCCACTTT.

This chain uses TRBV11-3 with TRBJ2-3; 7 nucleotides agree with TRBD1. The CDR3 has 19 residues. The J segment lost 3 bases and the V segment lost 6 bases, leaving 21 bases of the junction unmatched. Germline V gives CDR1 SGHNT, CDR2 YENEEA. The CDR3 is CASSLHATGALLGTDTQYF. CDR3 coding DNA: TGTGCCAGCAGTCTTCATGCTACAGGGGCGTTGCTGGGAACAGATACGCAGTATTTT.

This clone was detected only a few times. The chain recombines TRBV7-8 with TRBJ2-7; 8 bases are a match to TRBD1. Germline V gene lookup returns CDR1 SGHVS and CDR2 FQNEAQ. The CDR3 contains 15 residues. V trimming: 5 bases; J trimming: 0 bases; junction bases outside the gene matches: 6. CDR3 DNA sequence: TGTGCCAGCAGCCCCGGGACAGGTTACTCCTACGAGCAGTACTTC. This encodes CASSPGTGYSYEQYF.

The chain joins TRBV5-1 to TRBJ2-2; TRBD2 might be the D (6 bases). The CDR3 contains 15 residues. V gave up 2 bases and J gave up 5 bases, with 13 bases separating them. Germline assignment: CDR1 SGHRS and CDR2 YFSETQ. The DNA for the CDR3 is TGCGCCAGCAGCTTAAACGGGAGAGTGACCGGGGAGCTGTTTTTT. Protein sequence: CASSLNGRVTGELFF.

V gene TRBV24-1 combines with J gene TRBJ2-1; D is unclear. Germline V gene data show CDR1 as KGHDR and CDR2 as SFDVKD. The CDR3 extends over 13 amino acids. Trimming took 2 bases from V and 4 from J, leaving 5 bases between them. CDR3 residues: CATSDSSYNEQFF. CDR3 nucleotide sequence: TGTGCCACCAGTGATTCCAGTTACAATGAGCAGTTCTTC.

The chain recombines TRBV28 with TRBJ2-2; a possible D gene is TRBD2 (6 bases). Germline-derived CDR1 and CDR2 are MDHEN and SYDVKM. CDR3 size: 14 residues. V lost 8 bases to trimming and J lost 1 base, with 11 bases between them. The CDR3 region is CASGGTLNTGELFF. CDR3 DNA sequence: TGTGCCAGCGGGGGGACCCTGAACACCGGGGAGCTGTTTTTT.

The chain joins TRBV6-5 to TRBJ2-7, with TRBD2 identical over 7 bases. The J segment lost 1 base and the V segment lost 6 bases, leaving 6 bases of the junction unmatched. Germline V gene sequence: CDR1 MNHEY, CDR2 SVGAGI. CDR3 length: 14 amino acids. CDR3 DNA sequence: TGTGCCAGCAGCCTTGCTAGCGGATCCTACGAGCAGTACTTC. This gives the protein CASSLASGSYEQYF.

The chain recombines TRBV6-2 or TRBV6-3 with TRBJ2-3, with 10 bases identical to TRBD2. The CDR3 extends over 15 amino acids. CDR1 is MNHEY and CDR2 is SVGEGT in the germline V gene. J lost 0 bases, V lost 6 bases, and 3 bases had no gene match. CDR3 in amino acids: CASSGLAVSTDTQYF. CDR3 DNA: TGTGCCAGCAGCGGACTAGCGGTTAGCACAGATACGCAGTATTTT.